This record concerns one TCR beta chain sequence. The antigen this receptor binds is unknown. The CDR1 and CDR2 encoded by the germline V gene (reference sequence) are SEHNR and FQNEAQ. The cysteine opens and the phenylalanine closes a CDR3 of 16 amino acids. A DNA sequence was not provided. TCRdb lists the instrument as NextSeq 550. The Human TCR Profiling Kit (MiLaboratory) was used to prepare UMI-labeled 5' RACE TRB cDNA libraries. The full amount of extracted RNA was used for cDNA synthesis, and the full amount of resulting cDNA was used for PCR amplification. The libraries were made side by side, with each library going through the same number of PCR cycles. Per the original workflow: With a minimum of two reads required per UMI, MIGEC and MiXCR pulled out about 50,000 +/- 10,000 unique UMI-labeled TRB cDNA molecules from each library. On average, each library contained approximately 40,000 +/- 10,000 functional in-frame TRB CDR3 nucleotide clonotypes without stop codons. After each sample was downsampled to 5000 UMI-labeled TRB molecules, VDJtools was used to calculate diversity metrics such as normalized Shannon-Wiener and Chao1. For the central five CDR3 residues, VDJtools calculated physicochemical properties weighted by clonotype size, namely interaction energy, strength, volume and Kidera factor 4. TCRdb reprocessed the reads, and each CDR3 protein sequence is entered once, without DNA. For this entry, the V and J calls and clone size follow TCRdb and not the study's own pipeline. The table of this sample itemizes about 120,000 distinct CDR3 sequences. The top ten constitute approximately 0.36% of the sample.

Each CD8+ T cell subset was flow-sorted in triplicate, with 250,000 to 350,000 cells per subset placed directly into RLT lysis buffer. Naive CD8+ T cells were defined stringently as CD45RO-CCR7+CD27+CD95- to exclude memory contaminants. Peripheral blood mononuclear cells were isolated from buffy coats using standard density gradient centrifugation. A FACSAria III was used to flow-sort naive CD8+ T cells into CXCR3-negative and CXCR3-positive populations. Total RNA was extracted from sorted cells using an RNeasy Mini Kit. This entry comes from a study of CXCR3-negative and CXCR3-positive naive CD8 T cells (dated by TCRdb to the late 2010s). For the study in its entirety: Approximately 140 million TRB reads were obtained in total, roughly 1.5 +/- 0.3 million reads per library. Diversity and physicochemical repertoire analyses covered some eleven donors pooled from two independent experiments. TRBV-TRBJ cluster analysis included naive subsets from 5 or 6 donors and memory cells from 3 donors.

Overall study outcomes, separate from this receptor: TRBV-TRBJ usage was similar between naive CXCR3-negative and CXCR3-positive cells from the same donor, while memory cells showed distinct patterns. Because surface CD5, which is linked to self-reactivity in mice, was comparable between the naive subsets, TCR interaction strength was also inferred from the physicochemical properties of TRB CDR3s. Comparably high repertoire diversity was found in both naive subsets, whereas much lower repertoire diversity was found in memory CD8+ T cells. Compared with CXCR3-negative naive cells, CXCR3-positive naive cells had TRB CDR3s with higher hydrophobicity (lower Kidera factor 4), lower energy, and higher strength and volume indices. Because CXCR3 expression was partially decreased after cryopreservation, freshly isolated PBMCs were used for most assays.

This receptor was identified in a human donor in good health. Some clones in this sample may be carry-over from other donors' samples. The sequenced sample consisted of naive CXCR3+ CD8+ T cells from blood. Per the publication, the cell subset or site label means: CD45RO-CCR7+CD27+CD95- naive CD8+ T cells expressing CXCR3 (TNR3+). The V and J segments used are TRBV7-9 and TRBJ2-3; TCRdb returns TRBD2, unconfirmable since there is no DNA. The CDR3 protein: CASSRTSGGLTDTQYF.